The 17 T cell receptor beta chains presented below share a single source sample, sequenced in a study of cytomegalovirus exposure and HLA in healthy donors (dated by TCRdb to the late 2010s). Library preparation was by the immunoSEQ multiplex PCR assay. For the multiplex PCR, a mixture combining 60 forward primers for TCR Vbeta segments and 13 reverse primers for TCR Jbeta segments was used. Sourced from immuneACCESS, this table was stored by TCRdb with only in-frame sequences that have V and J called. A share of the clones is absent; for the studies checked, an unresolved V gene accounts for under half, and the remainder has no known explanation. The sample data list over 75,000 clones, and almost 80% of these were observed just once. Of the sample, around 6% is held by the ten largest clones. The sequenced sample consisted of PBMCs. The receptors derive from a female donor in good health and CMV-seronegative.

The chain carries TRBV4-1 and TRBJ2-5, with TRBD2 matching 8 bases. Germline V gives CDR1 MGHRA, CDR2 YSYEKL. The junction had 7 bases not matched to a gene; V was cut back by 1 base and J by 3 bases. This CDR3 is 16 amino acids long. CDR3 protein: CASSQGVSGNKETQYF. The CDR3 DNA reads TGCGCCAGCAGCCAAGGTGTTAGCGGGAATAAAGAGACCCAGTACTTC.

This clone appeared once. The CDR3 sequence: CASSLPDRNTEAFF. CDR3 nucleotides: TGTGCCAGCAGTTTACCCGACAGGAACACTGAAGCTTTCTTT. The chain links TRBV28 to TRBJ1-1; D possibly corresponds to TRBD1 (5 bases). Germline CDR1 reads MDHEN; CDR2 reads SYDVKM. This CDR3 contains 14 residues. V lost 2 bases and J lost 1, with 8 bases in between.

This chain joins TRBV25-1 and TRBJ2-7; D may be TRBD1 (5 bases). Germline CDR1 and CDR2: MGHDK and SYGVNS. With 4 bases removed from V and 6 bases from J, the gap between germline ends came to 10 bases. The CDR3 has 12 residues. In DNA, the CDR3 is TGTGCCAGCAGTGTCCCCCAGGGCGAGCAGTACTTC. It codes for CASSVPQGEQYF.

V and J are TRBV27 and TRBJ1-5, with 7 bases lining up with TRBD1. This CDR3 contains 15 residues. V gave up 5 bases and J gave up 0 bases; unmatched junction bases: 4. Germline values: CDR1 MNHEY, CDR2 SMNVEV (reference sequence). CDR3 coding DNA: TGTGCCAGCAGTCCACAGGGGTATAGCAATCAGCCCCAGCATTTT. This gives the protein CASSPQGYSNQPQHF.

This clone was counted only a few times. This chain uses TRBV5-1 with TRBJ2-3, with D uncertain. Germline-derived CDR1 and CDR2 are SGHRS and YFSETQ. The CDR3 runs 13 residues. V lost 4 bases and J lost 6, with 12 bases in between. The CDR3 DNA reads TGCGCCAGCAGCGACAACTCACTCGATACGCAGTATTTT. Residues: CASSDNSLDTQYF. Supplemented by reference TRBV5-1 and TRBJ2-3, the full variable domain reads KAGVTQTPRYLIKTRGQQVTLSCSPISGHRSVSWYQQTPGQGLQFLFEYFSETQRNKGNFPGRFSGRQFSNSRSEMNVSTLELGDSALYLCASSDNSLDTQYFGPGTRLTVL.

The V and J genes are TRBV19 and TRBJ1-1; 9 bases match TRBD1. The CDR3 loop spans 14 amino acids. The ends lost 4 bases at V and 5 bases at J; junction bases unmatched: 5. The germline gives CDR1 LNHDA, CDR2 SQIVND (reference sequence). The CDR3 DNA is TGTGCCAGTAGTACGGGACAGGGACGGACTGAAGCTTTCTTT. The encoded protein is CASSTGQGRTEAFF.

CDR3: CASSQSWGESRPQHF. The CDR3 region has the DNA TGCGCCAGCAGTCAATCTTGGGGGGAAAGTCGGCCCCAGCATTTT. The chain carries TRBV23-1 and TRBJ1-5, with TRBD1 as a possible D gene (5 bases). TRBV23-1 is sorted into the ORF group, with uncertain function. V lost 0 bases and J 9 bases, leaving 15 bases between the germline ends. The CDR3 sequence is 15 residues long.

The chain is built from TRBV28 and TRBJ2-2, with 8 bases that match TRBD1. This CDR3 has 14 amino acids. Unmatched junction bases numbered 1, after V lost 4 bases and J lost 3 bases. The germline V gene encodes CDR1 MDHEN and CDR2 SYDVKM. CDR3 nucleotides: TGTGCCAGCAGTTCGGGACAGGACACCGGGGAGCTGTTTTTT. Its protein is CASSSGQDTGELFF.

The chain combines TRBV18 with TRBJ1-1, with 7 bases fitting TRBD1. The V and J ends lost 3 bases and 1 base, in that order; junction bases with no gene match: 2. The length of the CDR3 is 14 residues. CDR1 KGHSH and CDR2 LQKENI come from the germline V gene. CDR3 bases: TGTGCCAGCTCACCGTGGACAGGGAACACTGAAGCTTTCTTT. It yields the protein CASSPWTGNTEAFF.

The gene calls are TRBV7-2 and TRBJ2-1; tentative D call: TRBD2 (6 bases). Germline V lookup: CDR1 SGHTA, CDR2 FQGNSA. Trimming took 5 bases from V and 7 from J, leaving 15 bases between them. The CDR3 is made up of 14 amino acids. CDR3 loop: CASSRDFQGNEQFF. The CDR3 DNA reads as TGTGCCAGCAGCCGGGACTTTCAGGGTAATGAGCAGTTCTTC.

V is TRBV9 and J is TRBJ1-1; 7 nucleotides match TRBD1. Trimming at V came to 4 bases and at J to 1 base, leaving 7 bases not matched to a gene. The germline gives CDR1 SGDLS, CDR2 YYNGEE. The CDR3 contains 15 residues. CDR3 in DNA: TGTGCCAGCAGCCTGACTCAGGGGGGGAACACTGAAGCTTTCTTT. This translates into CASSLTQGGNTEAFF.

This clone was detected only once. The chain recombines TRBV27 with TRBJ2-7; 7 bases align to TRBD1. V trimming: 5 bases; J trimming: 0 bases; junction bases outside the gene matches: 4. The CDR3 contains 14 residues. Per germline, CDR1 MNHEY and CDR2 SMNVEV (reference sequence). In nucleotides, the CDR3 is TGTGCCAGCAGTAGACAGGGCGTCTCCTACGAGCAGTACTTC. It translates to CASSRQGVSYEQYF.

CDR3 nucleotide sequence: TGTGCCAGCAGTTTTTCGGACAGGGTGAATCAGCCCCAGCATTTT. Amino acid sequence: CASSFSDRVNQPQHF. This chain links TRBV28 with TRBJ1-5; TRBD1 aligns across 8 bases. Per the germline V gene, CDR1 is MDHEN and CDR2 is SYDVKM. This CDR3 region has 15 residues. J gave up 4 bases and V 3 bases, and 5 bases lay outside the gene matches.

The V gene is TRBV7-3, the J gene TRBJ1-1; D is ambiguous. The CDR3 sequence is 14 residues long. The ends were cut back, 2 bases at V and 10 bases at J, with 17 bases in the middle. Germline assignment: CDR1 SGHTA and CDR2 FQGTGA. This CDR3 reads CASSLGWAVRSAFF. The DNA of the CDR3 is TGTGCCAGCAGCTTAGGTTGGGCAGTTCGATCAGCTTTCTTT.

The genes are TRBV6-1 and TRBJ2-1, with 10 bases aligning to TRBD2. From germline, CDR1 is MNHNS and CDR2 SASEGT. This CDR3 spans 15 amino acids. V gave up 2 bases and J gave up 9 bases; unmatched junction bases: 7. This CDR3 reads CASSEMASGSGEQFF. CDR3 sequence (DNA): TGTGCCAGCAGTGAAATGGCTAGCGGGAGCGGTGAGCAGTTCTTC.

The chain joins TRBV28 to TRBJ2-5; 10 bases fit TRBD2. The V gene end was trimmed by 6 bases and the J gene end by 5 bases; junction bases not matched to a gene: 9. The CDR3 sequence is 15 residues long. Germline-derived CDR1 and CDR2 are MDHEN and SYDVKM. The chain's CDR3 is CASSTSGIGFETQYF. The CDR3 DNA follows: TGTGCCAGCAGCACTAGCGGGATTGGGTTTGAGACCCAGTACTTC.

The rearrangement links TRBV2 to TRBJ1-4; a weak D match, TRBD1 (5 bases). Germline CDR1 SNHLY, CDR2 FYNNEI. This CDR3 spans 15 amino acids. V was shortened by 2 bases and J by 4 bases, with 11 bases between the two germline ends. In nucleotides, the CDR3 is TGTGCCAGCAGTGAATCACGCGGGGGTAATGAAAAACTGTTTTTT. Translation gives CASSESRGGNEKLFF.